One sample yielded the 17 T cell receptor beta chains listed below, sequenced in a study of Japanese encephalitis immunity and Zika vaccine responses. In TCRdb, the 5' RACE reads were re-called with MiXCR into one record per CDR3 protein. The sample lists about 340 distinct CDR3 sequences; 4.2% were seen once. For less than seven days, PBMCs labeled with CFSE were cultured with peptide pools at roughly 1 ug/mL each. Sequenced here: antigen-activated CD8+ T cells from blood, cultured, sampled during a Zika inactivated vaccine study. Source of these receptors: an adult woman who received an inactivated Zika virus vaccine.

This clonotype was seen a few times. The chain is built from TRBV9 and TRBJ2-7; 9 nucleotides match TRBD2. The CDR3 spans 15 residues. The V gene end was trimmed by 0 bases and the J gene end by 3 bases; junction bases not matched to a gene: 4. Germline CDR1 SGDLS, CDR2 YYNGEE. The CDR3 sequence is CASSVAPLAGYEQYF. CDR3 nucleotide sequence: TGTGCCAGCAGCGTAGCCCCACTAGCGGGCTACGAGCAGTACTTC.

By share of the sample, this clonotype is hyperexpanded. The chain joins TRBV4-1 to TRBJ1-2, with TRBD1 identical over 7 bases. The CDR3 has 19 amino acids. V trimming: 6 bases; J trimming: 3 bases; junction bases outside the gene matches: 22. The V gene's germline CDR1 is MGHRA and CDR2 YSYEKL. The CDR3 region has the DNA TGCGCCAGCAGTCACCTTATACGACAGGGAAATAAAGAGGACTATGGCTACACCTTC. It encodes CASSHLIRQGNKEDYGYTF.

Within the sample, this clonotype is hyperexpanded. The V gene is TRBV9, the J gene TRBJ1-4; 8 nucleotides match TRBD1. V lost 4 bases to trimming and J lost 5 bases; unmatched junction nucleotides: 7. Germline V gene sequence: CDR1 SGDLS, CDR2 YYNGEE. The CDR3 runs to 15 residues. CDR3 protein: CASSLTGGSNEKLFF. For the CDR3, the DNA is TGTGCCAGCAGCCTTACAGGGGGAAGCAATGAAAAACTGTTTTTT. The full variable domain, with the rest looked up from reference TRBV9 and TRBJ1-4, is DSGVTQTPKHLITATGQRVTLRCSPRSGDLSVYWYQQSLDQGLQFLIQYYNGEERAKGNILERFSAQQFPDLHSELNLSSLELGDSALYFCASSLTGGSNEKLFFGSGTQLSVL.

This clonotype is categorized as large. The chain carries TRBV7-6 and TRBJ1-4, with 9 bases that match TRBD1. CDR3 length: 15 amino acids. Losses at the gene ends were 2 bases for V and 10 bases for J; bases not matched to a gene: 8. Germline values: CDR1 SGHVS, CDR2 FNYEAQ. CDR3 sequence (DNA): TGTGCCAGCAGCTTATATGGGACAGGGTCGGCAAAACTGTTTTTT. It encodes CASSLYGTGSAKLFF.

This clonotype has more than one count but fewer than ten. This chain joins TRBV6-1 and TRBJ2-6, with 10 positions matching TRBD1. The CDR3 extends over 19 amino acids. With 6 bases clipped from V and 0 bases from J, the junction kept 11 bases outside the gene matches. CDR1 is MNHNS, CDR2 SASEGT, per germline. Here the CDR3 DNA reads TGTGCCAGCAGAGGGGGGACAGGGGTGACATACTCTGGGGCCAACGTCCTGACTTTC. It translates to CASRGGTGVTYSGANVLTF.

In its sample, this clonotype ranks as medium-sized. V and J are TRBV28 and TRBJ1-3; D ambiguous. The CDR3 is made up of 19 amino acids. In germline, CDR1 is MDHEN, CDR2 SYDVKM. V gave up 5 bases and J gave up 0 bases, with 23 bases separating them. The CDR3 coding sequence is TGTGCCAGCAGTCCCAGCCGGCCCCCCGACACCTTCTCTGGAAACACCATATATTTT. This codes for CASSPSRPPDTFSGNTIYF.

By its share, this clonotype is large. The V and J genes are TRBV6-1 and TRBJ2-3, with D uncertain. Trimming cost V 2 bases and J 6 bases, with 15 bases left between them. CDR1 is MNHNS, CDR2 SASEGT, per germline. This CDR3 is built from 15 residues. The CDR3 reads CASSELMRPTDTQYF. Written as DNA, the CDR3 is TGTGCCAGCAGTGAATTAATGCGTCCGACGGATACGCAGTATTTT.

In this sample, this clonotype is large. The chain uses TRBV18 and TRBJ2-3, with 10 bases aligning to TRBD2. Germline trimming cut 5 bases from V and 3 bases from J; bases unmatched to any gene: 8. This CDR3 contains 16 residues. In germline, CDR1 is KGHSH, CDR2 LQKENI. The CDR3 sequence is CASSGERGGLTDTQYF. DNA for the CDR3: TGTGCCAGCTCAGGCGAGCGGGGGGGCCTGACAGATACGCAGTATTTT.

This clonotype was detected a few times. The chain combines TRBV5-4 with TRBJ2-7, with 14 bases aligning to TRBD2. This CDR3 region has 17 residues. Germline-derived CDR1 and CDR2 are SGHNT and YYREEE (reference sequence). The junction had 6 bases not matched to a gene; V was cut back by 2 bases and J by 2 bases. The CDR3 protein is CASSFFGTSGRAYEQYF. CDR3 DNA sequence: TGTGCCAGCAGCTTTTTTGGGACTAGCGGGAGAGCCTACGAGCAGTACTTC.

Judged by abundance, this clonotype is medium-sized. This chain connects TRBV20-1 to TRBJ2-7; 10 bases line up with TRBD2. J gave up 1 base and V 3 bases, and 9 bases lay outside the gene matches. The germline V gene has CDR1 DFQATT and CDR2 SNEGSKA (reference sequence). The CDR3 is 16 residues long. The CDR3 region has the DNA TGCAGTGCTAGGGAACTAGCGGGATGGATATCCTACGAGCAGTACTTC. Its translation: CSARELAGWISYEQYF.

By its share, this clonotype is large. The genes are TRBV28 and TRBJ2-6, with 9 bases matching TRBD1. V shed 5 bases and J 1 base; nucleotides not matched to a gene: 6. CDR1 and CDR2 (germline): MDHEN, SYDVKM. The CDR3 sequence is 17 residues long. Here the CDR3 reads CASSPRDRASGANVLTF. CDR3 nucleotides: TGTGCCAGCAGTCCCCGGGACAGGGCGTCTGGGGCCAACGTCCTGACTTTC.

By sample fraction, this clonotype is large. The V and J genes are TRBV5-1 and TRBJ1-1, with D possibly matching TRBD1 (6 bases). The CDR3 has 17 residues. The germline V gene encodes CDR1 SGHRS and CDR2 YFSETQ. V lost 4 bases, J lost 1 base, and 20 bases lay in between. In nucleotides, the CDR3 is TGCGCCAGCAGCCTCGGGACACCGAGCCGTAAGAACACTGAAGCTTTCTTT. Its translation is CASSLGTPSRKNTEAFF.

By sample fraction, this clonotype is large. The V call is TRBV12-3 or TRBV12-4, the J call TRBJ2-7; 10 nucleotides agree with TRBD1. The CDR3 covers 15 residues. V was clipped by 0 bases and J by 2 bases; unmatched bases: 1. The CDR3 reads CASSLAGQGTYEQYF. The CDR3 DNA is TGTGCCAGCAGTTTAGCGGGACAGGGGACCTACGAGCAGTACTTC.

Sample share makes this clonotype large. The V call is TRBV20-1, the J call TRBJ1-4, with D unclear. This CDR3 is built from 13 residues. Germline CDR1 and CDR2: DFQATT and SNEGSKA (reference sequence). V lost 0 bases and J 5 bases, leaving 7 bases between the germline ends. CDR3: CSARDLENEKLFF. DNA for the CDR3: TGCAGTGCTAGAGATCTCGAAAATGAAAAACTGTTTTTT.

By share of the sample, this clonotype is hyperexpanded. This chain joins TRBV9 and TRBJ2-7; 9 nucleotides align to TRBD1. Germline CDR1 is SGDLS and CDR2 is YYNGEE. The junction had 2 bases not matched to a gene; V was cut back by 2 bases and J by 2 bases. This CDR3 is 14 amino acids long. The CDR3 spells CASSVGQGTYEQYF. CDR3 coding DNA: TGTGCCAGCAGCGTCGGACAGGGGACCTACGAGCAGTACTTC. The full variable domain, its missing parts supplied by reference TRBV9 and TRBJ2-7, is DSGVTQTPKHLITATGQRVTLRCSPRSGDLSVYWYQQSLDQGLQFLIQYYNGEERAKGNILERFSAQQFPDLHSELNLSSLELGDSALYFCASSVGQGTYEQYFGPGTRLTVT.

This clonotype rates as hyperexpanded. V is TRBV27 and J is TRBJ2-3; unclear D gene. CDR1 and CDR2 from the germline V gene are MNHEY and SMNVEV (reference sequence). The V end was cut by 6 bases, the J end by 7 bases, with 5 bases between. The CDR3 is 10 amino acids. CDR3 amino acids: CASRPHTQYF. DNA for the CDR3: TGTGCCAGCAGGCCGCATACGCAGTATTTT.

By sample share, this clonotype is medium-sized. This rearrangement joins TRBV10-1 to TRBJ1-4, with D possibly TRBD1 on 6 matching bases. Trimming shortened V by 1 base and J by 5 bases, and 14 bases separated the two germline ends. The germline CDR1 and CDR2 sequences are WNHNN and SYGVQD (reference sequence). This CDR3 region has 16 residues. As DNA, the CDR3 is TGCGCCAGCAGTGAGTTACAGGGAGCCTCGAATGAAAAACTGTTTTTT. Translated: CASSELQGASNEKLFF.